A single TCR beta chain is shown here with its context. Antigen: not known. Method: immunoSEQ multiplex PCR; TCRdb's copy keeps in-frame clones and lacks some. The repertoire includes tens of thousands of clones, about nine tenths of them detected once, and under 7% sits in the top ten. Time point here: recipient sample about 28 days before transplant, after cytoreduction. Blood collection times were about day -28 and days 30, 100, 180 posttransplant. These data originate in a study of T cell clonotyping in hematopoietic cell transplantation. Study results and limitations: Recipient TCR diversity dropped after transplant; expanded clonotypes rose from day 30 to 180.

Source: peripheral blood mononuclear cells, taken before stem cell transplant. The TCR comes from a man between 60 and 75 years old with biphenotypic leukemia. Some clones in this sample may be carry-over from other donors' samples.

CDR3 sequence reads: CASSSAGVSTDTQYF. In DNA form, the CDR3 reads TGTGCCAGCAGTTCTGCGGGAGTAAGCACAGATACGCAGTATTTT. The chain links TRBV6-5 to TRBJ2-3; 7 bases are a match to TRBD2. Germline CDR1 MNHEY, CDR2 SVGAGI. V gave up 4 bases and J gave up 0 bases; unmatched junction bases: 4. The CDR3 contains 15 residues.